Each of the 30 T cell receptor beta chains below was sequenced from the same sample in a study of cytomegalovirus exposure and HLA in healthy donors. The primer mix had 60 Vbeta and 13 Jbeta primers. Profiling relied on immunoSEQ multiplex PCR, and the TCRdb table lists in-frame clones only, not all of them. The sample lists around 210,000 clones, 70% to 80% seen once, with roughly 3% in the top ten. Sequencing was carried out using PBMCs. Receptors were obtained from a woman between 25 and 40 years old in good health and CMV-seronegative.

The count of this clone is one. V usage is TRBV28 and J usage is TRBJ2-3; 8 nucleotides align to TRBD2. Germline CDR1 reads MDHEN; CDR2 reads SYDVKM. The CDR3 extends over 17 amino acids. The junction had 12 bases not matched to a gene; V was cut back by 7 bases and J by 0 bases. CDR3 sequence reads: CASTSAGALPSTDTQYF. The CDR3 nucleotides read TGTGCCAGCACCTCAGCGGGAGCCCTCCCTAGCACAGATACGCAGTATTTT.

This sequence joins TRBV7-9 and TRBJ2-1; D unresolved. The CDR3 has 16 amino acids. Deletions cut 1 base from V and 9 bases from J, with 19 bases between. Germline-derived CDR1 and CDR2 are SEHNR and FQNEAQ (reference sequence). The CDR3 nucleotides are TGTGCCAGCAGCTTAGGATTCGGTCGTAGAGGTACTGAGCAGTTCTTC. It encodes CASSLGFGRRGTEQFF.

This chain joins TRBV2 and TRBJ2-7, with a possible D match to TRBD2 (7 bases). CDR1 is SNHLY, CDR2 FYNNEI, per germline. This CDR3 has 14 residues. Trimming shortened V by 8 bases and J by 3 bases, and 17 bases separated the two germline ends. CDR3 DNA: TGTGCCAGCTCGCGAGGGGGGGACCTCTACGAGCAGTACTTC. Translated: CASSRGGDLYEQYF.

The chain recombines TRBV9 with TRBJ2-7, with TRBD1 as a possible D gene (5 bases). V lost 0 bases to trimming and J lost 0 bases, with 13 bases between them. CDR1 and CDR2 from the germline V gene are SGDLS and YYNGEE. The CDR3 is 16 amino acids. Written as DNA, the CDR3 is TGTGCCAGCAGCGTAGGAGGTTGGGGCAGCTCCTACGAGCAGTACTTC. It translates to CASSVGGWGSSYEQYF.

This CDR3 reads CASSYSVQGGAFF. CDR3 sequence (DNA): TGTGCCAGCAGTTACTCGGTACAGGGGGGGGCTTTCTTT. The chain carries TRBV6-6 and TRBJ1-1; 8 bases agree with TRBD1. This CDR3 is 13 amino acids long. The junction had 5 bases not matched to a gene; V was cut back by 0 bases and J by 11 bases. In germline, CDR1 is MNHNY, CDR2 SVGAGI (reference sequence).

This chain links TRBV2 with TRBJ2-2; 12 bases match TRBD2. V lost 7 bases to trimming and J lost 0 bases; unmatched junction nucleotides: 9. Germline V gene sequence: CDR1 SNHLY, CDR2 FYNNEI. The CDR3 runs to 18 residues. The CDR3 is CASTSIGLAGPNTGELFF. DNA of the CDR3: TGTGCCAGCACCTCAATAGGACTAGCGGGGCCGAACACCGGGGAGCTGTTTTTT.

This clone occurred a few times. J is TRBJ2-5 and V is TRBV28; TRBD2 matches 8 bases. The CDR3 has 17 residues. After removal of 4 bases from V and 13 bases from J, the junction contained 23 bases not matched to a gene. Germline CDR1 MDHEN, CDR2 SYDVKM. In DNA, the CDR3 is TGTGCCAGCAGTTCCCACGGGGGGGCCTTAAAACTTCTGTCGCGGTACTTC. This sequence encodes CASSSHGGALKLLSRYF.

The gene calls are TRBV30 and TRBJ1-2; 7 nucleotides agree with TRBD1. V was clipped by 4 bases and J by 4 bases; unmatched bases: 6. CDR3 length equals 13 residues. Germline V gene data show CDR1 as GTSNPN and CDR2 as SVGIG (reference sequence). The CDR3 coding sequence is TGTGCCTGGAAGACAGGGTATGGCTATGGCTACACCTTC. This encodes CAWKTGYGYGYTF.

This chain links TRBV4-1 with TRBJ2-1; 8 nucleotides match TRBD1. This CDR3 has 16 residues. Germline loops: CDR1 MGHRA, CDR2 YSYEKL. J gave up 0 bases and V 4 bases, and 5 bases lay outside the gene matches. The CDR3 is CASSRRDRPSYNEQFF. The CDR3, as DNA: TGCGCCAGCAGCCGTCGGGACAGGCCCTCCTACAATGAGCAGTTCTTC.

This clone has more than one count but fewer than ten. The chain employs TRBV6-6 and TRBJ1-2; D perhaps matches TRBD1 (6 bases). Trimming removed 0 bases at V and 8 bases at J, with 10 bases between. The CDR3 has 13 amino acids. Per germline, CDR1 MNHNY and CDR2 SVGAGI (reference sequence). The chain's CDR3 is CASSYSNGQGYTF. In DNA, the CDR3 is TGTGCCAGCAGTTACTCTAATGGACAGGGCTACACCTTC.

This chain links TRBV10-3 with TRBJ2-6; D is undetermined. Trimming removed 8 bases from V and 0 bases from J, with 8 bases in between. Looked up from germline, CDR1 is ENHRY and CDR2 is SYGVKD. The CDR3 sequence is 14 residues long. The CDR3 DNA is TGTGCCATCGGGCAAGACTCTGGGGCCAACGTCCTGACTTTC. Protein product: CAIGQDSGANVLTF.

CDR3 protein: CASSDSLTGGDQPQHF. CDR3 DNA sequence: TGTGCCAGCAGTGATAGTCTGACAGGGGGGGATCAGCCCCAGCATTTT. The chain links TRBV2 to TRBJ1-5; 9 bases line up with TRBD1. Germline CDR1 reads SNHLY; CDR2 reads FYNNEI. V trimming: 3 bases; J trimming: 5 bases; junction bases outside the gene matches: 8. The CDR3 has 16 amino acids.

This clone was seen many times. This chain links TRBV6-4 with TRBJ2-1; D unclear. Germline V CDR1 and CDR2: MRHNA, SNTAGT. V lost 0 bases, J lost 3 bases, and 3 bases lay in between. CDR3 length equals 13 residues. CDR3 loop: CASSDSNYNEQFF. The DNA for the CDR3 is TGTGCCAGCAGTGACTCTAACTACAATGAGCAGTTCTTC.

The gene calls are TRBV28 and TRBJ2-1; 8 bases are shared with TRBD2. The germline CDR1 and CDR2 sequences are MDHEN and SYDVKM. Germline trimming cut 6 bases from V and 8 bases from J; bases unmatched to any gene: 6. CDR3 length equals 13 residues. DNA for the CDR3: TGTGCCAGCAGACGGGAGGGGAGGGATGAGCAGTTCTTC. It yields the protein CASRREGRDEQFF.

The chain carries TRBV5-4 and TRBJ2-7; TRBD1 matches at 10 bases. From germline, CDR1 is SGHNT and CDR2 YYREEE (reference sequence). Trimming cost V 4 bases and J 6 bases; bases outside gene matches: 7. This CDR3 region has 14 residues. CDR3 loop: CASSVPGQGPEQYF. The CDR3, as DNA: TGTGCCAGCAGCGTTCCGGGACAGGGGCCCGAGCAGTACTTC.

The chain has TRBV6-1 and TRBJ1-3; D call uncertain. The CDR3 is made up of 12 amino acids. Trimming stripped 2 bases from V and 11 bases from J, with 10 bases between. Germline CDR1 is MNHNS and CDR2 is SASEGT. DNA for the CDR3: TGTGCCAGCAGTGAAAGACACACGCCCATATATTTT. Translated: CASSERHTPIYF.

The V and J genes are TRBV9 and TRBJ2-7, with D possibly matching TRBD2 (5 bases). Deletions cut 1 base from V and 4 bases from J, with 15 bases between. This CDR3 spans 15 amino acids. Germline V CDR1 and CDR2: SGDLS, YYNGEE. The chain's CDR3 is CASSVTEGYPYEQYF. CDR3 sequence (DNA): TGTGCCAGCAGCGTAACAGAGGGATATCCTTACGAGCAGTACTTC.

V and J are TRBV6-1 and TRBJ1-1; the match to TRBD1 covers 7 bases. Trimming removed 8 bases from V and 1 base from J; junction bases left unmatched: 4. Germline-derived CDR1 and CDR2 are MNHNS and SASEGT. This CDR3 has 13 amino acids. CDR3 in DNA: TGTGCCAGCGGACGGACAGGGAACACTGAAGCTTTCTTT. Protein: CASGRTGNTEAFF.

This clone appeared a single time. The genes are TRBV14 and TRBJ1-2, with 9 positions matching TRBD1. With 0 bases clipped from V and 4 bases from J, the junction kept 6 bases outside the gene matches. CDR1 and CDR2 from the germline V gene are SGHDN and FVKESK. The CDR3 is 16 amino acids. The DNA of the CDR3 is TGTGCCAGCAGCCAAGAGGGGACAGGGCAATTCTATGGCTACACCTTC. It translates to CASSQEGTGQFYGYTF.

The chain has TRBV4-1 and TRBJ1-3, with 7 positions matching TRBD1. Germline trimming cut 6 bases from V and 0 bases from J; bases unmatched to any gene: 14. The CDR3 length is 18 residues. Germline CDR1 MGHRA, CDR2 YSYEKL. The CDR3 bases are TGCGCCAGCAGTCCTCGGACAGGAGCCAGTCTCTCTGGAAACACCATATATTTT. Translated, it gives CASSPRTGASLSGNTIYF.

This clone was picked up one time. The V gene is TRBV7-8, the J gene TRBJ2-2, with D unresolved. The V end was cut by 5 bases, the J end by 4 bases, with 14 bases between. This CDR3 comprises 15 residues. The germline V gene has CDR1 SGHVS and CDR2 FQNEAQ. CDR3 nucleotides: TGTGCCAGCAGCACCGGGTGGCGCTCCACCGGGGAGCTGTTTTTT. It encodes CASSTGWRSTGELFF.

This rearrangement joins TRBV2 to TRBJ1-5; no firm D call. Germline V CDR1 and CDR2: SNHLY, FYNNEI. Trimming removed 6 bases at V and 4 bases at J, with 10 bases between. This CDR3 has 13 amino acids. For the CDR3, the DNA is TGTGCCAGCAGGGAGGAAGAAAATCAGCCCCAGCATTTT. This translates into CASREEENQPQHF. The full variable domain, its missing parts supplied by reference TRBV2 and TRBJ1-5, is EPEVTQTPSHQVTQMGQEVILRCVPISNHLYFYWYRQILGQKVEFLVSFYNNEISEKSEIFDDQFSVERPDGSNFTLKIRSTKLEDSAMYFCASREEENQPQHFGDGTRLSIL.

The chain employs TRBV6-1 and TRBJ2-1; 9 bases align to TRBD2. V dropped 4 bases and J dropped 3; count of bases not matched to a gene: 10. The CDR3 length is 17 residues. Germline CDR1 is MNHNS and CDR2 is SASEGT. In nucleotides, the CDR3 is TGTGCCAGCAGTGCGCAATTCCGGCGGGAGGGCTACAATGAGCAGTTCTTC. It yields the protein CASSAQFRREGYNEQFF.

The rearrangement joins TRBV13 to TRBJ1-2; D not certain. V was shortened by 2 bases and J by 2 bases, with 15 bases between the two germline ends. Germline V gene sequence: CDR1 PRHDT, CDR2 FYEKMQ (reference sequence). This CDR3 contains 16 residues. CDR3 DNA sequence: TGTGCCAGCAGCTTAATAAGGCAGCGCCCAAACTATGGCTACACCTTC. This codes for CASSLIRQRPNYGYTF.

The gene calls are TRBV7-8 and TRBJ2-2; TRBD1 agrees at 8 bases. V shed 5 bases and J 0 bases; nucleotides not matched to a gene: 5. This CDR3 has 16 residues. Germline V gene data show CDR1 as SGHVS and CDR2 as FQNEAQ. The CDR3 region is CASSHGTGSNTGELFF. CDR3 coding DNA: TGTGCCAGCAGCCACGGGACAGGCTCGAACACCGGGGAGCTGTTTTTT.

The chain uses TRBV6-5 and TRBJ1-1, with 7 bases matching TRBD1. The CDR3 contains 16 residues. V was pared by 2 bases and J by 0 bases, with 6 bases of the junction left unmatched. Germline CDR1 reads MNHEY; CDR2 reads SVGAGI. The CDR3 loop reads CASSYLLTGMNTEAFF. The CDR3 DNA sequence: TGTGCCAGCAGTTACCTCCTGACAGGGATGAACACTGAAGCTTTCTTT.

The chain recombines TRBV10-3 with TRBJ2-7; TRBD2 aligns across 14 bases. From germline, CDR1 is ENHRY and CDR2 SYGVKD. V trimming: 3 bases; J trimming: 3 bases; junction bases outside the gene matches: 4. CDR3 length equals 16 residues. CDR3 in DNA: TGTGCCATCAGTGAAGGGACTAGCGGGGGATACTACGAGCAGTACTTC. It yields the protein CAISEGTSGGYYEQYF.

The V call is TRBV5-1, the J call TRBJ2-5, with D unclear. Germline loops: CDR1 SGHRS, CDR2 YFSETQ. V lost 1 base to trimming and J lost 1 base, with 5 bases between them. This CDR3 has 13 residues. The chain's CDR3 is CASSLYGQETQYF. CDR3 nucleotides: TGCGCCAGCAGCTTGTACGGCCAAGAGACCCAGTACTTC.

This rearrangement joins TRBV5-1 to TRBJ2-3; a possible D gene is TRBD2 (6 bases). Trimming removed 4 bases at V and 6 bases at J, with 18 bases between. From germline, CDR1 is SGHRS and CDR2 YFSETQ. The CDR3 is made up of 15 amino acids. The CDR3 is CASSPGTPRGDTQYF. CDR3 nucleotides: TGCGCCAGCAGCCCCGGGACTCCCCGGGGGGATACGCAGTATTTT.

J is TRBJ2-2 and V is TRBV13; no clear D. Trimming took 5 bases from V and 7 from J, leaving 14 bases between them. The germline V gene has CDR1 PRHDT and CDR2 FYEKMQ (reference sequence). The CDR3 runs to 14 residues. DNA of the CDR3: TGTGCCAGCAGCCCGATTGGTCCTAGCGGGGAGCTGTTTTTT. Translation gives CASSPIGPSGELFF.